What follows are 3 T cell receptor beta chains derived from one specimen sequenced in a study of tumor-infiltrating lymphocytes in primary liver carcinoma. A constant-region primer served to make TCR beta cDNA from roughly 500 ng total RNA. Three nested multiplex PCR rounds, a slightly modified ARM-PCR method, built the TCR beta libraries. With TRBV1-TRBV30 forward primers and a C-beta reverse primer, the first two PCR rounds were run for 10 cycles each. TCRdb re-derived calls from the multiplex PCR reads in MiXCR, one entry per CDR3 protein. The top ten hold roughly an eighth of the sample, which has 80,000 or so distinct CDR3 sequences, over 55% seen once. Extraction of RNA together with DNA used about 20-34 mg of unsorted bulk tissue. The sequenced sample consisted of liver tumor tissue from sampling region 4. The subset here: tumor region T4, right-lateral pole. Receptor source: a woman in her sixties or seventies with primary liver carcinoma and hepatitis B virus infection.

J is TRBJ2-1 and V is TRBV11-3; D ambiguous. From germline, CDR1 is SGHNT and CDR2 YENEEA. The CDR3 length is 16 residues. V was cut by 1 base and J by 4 bases, with 14 bases left in between. The CDR3 nucleotides are TGTGCCAGCAGCTTAGGGTGGTCCCCTAGATACAATGAGCAGTTCTTC. Translating gives CASSLGWSPRYNEQFF.

This clonotype occurred once. CDR3 in amino acids: CASSLATGVGYEQYF. The CDR3 bases are TGTGCCAGCAGCTTGGCGACCGGAGTAGGCTACGAGCAGTACTTC. This chain connects TRBV5-4 to TRBJ2-7; D not resolved. In germline, CDR1 is SGHNT, CDR2 YYREEE (reference sequence). The CDR3 covers 15 residues. Deletions cut 0 bases from V and 3 bases from J, with 13 bases between.

As concerns this clonotype: The junction and the germline gene differ at one end; a read error may be behind it. The CDR3 DNA is TGTGCCAGCAGTCCTCCGGGACAGGGACGTAAAGGTGGAAACATCATATATTTT. As protein: CASSPPGQGRKGGNIIYF. The chain has TRBV28 and TRBJ1-3; the match to TRBD1 covers 9 bases. Germline CDR1 MDHEN, CDR2 SYDVKM. The CDR3 is 18 residues long.